These T cell receptor beta chains were read from a single sample in a study of graft-versus-host responses after intestinal transplantation. These receptors lack a known antigen. TCRdb's copy holds only in-frame clones and misses some; the assay was immunoSEQ multiplex PCR. In the table there are about 94,000 clones, 91% of which are singletons. Sequenced material: unstimulated CD8+ T cells sorted from spleen or lymph node cells, taken before intestinal transplant. Every receptor here comes from a human donor who received an intestinal transplant. The CDR3 runs from the conserved cysteine through the conserved F or W. Fields, in order: V gene, clone size, D gene, J gene, CDR3 DNA, CDR3 protein. The D gene is left open where the match is weak. A row's size may be missing; if present it is once, few, many or a size class.

V: TRBV19; size: NA; D: TRBD2; J: TRBJ2-3; DNA: TGTGCCAGTAGTACCCACCATAGCAGGGGACTAGCGGGAGGAAGGTCCACAGATACGCAGTATTTT; CDR3: CASSTHHSRGLAGGRSTDTQYF
V: TRBV25-1; size: NA; D: TRBD1; J: TRBJ1-1; DNA: TGTGCCAGCAGTGAATTTCCCCTACAGGGGCTGAACACTGAAGCTTTCTTT; CDR3: CASSEFPLQGLNTEAFF
V: TRBV7-6; size: NA; D: NA; J: TRBJ2-3; DNA: TGTGCCAGCAGCTTAGAACTAGGAGATACGCAGTATTTT; CDR3: CASSLELGDTQYF
V: TRBV13; size: once; D: NA; J: TRBJ2-1; DNA: TGTGCCAGCAGCTTAGGGCAGGGAAGCTACAATGAGCAGTTCTTC; CDR3: CASSLGQGSYNEQFF
V: TRBV5-4; size: NA; D: NA; J: TRBJ1-4; DNA: TGTGCCAGCAGCTTGGACAGGGCGGAAAAACTGTTTTTT; CDR3: CASSLDRAEKLFF
V: TRBV6-5; size: NA; D: NA; J: TRBJ2-1; DNA: TGTGCCAGCAGCCGAAGACAGGATCTATACAATGAGCAGTTCTTC; CDR3: CASSRRQDLYNEQFF
V: TRBV5-1; size: NA; D: NA; J: TRBJ1-1; DNA: TGCGCCAGCAGCTTTATAACAGGACGTTCCTCAGGGTTAACTGAAGCTTTCTTT; CDR3: CASSFITGRSSGLTEAFF
V: TRBV9; size: NA; D: TRBD2; J: TRBJ2-2; DNA: TGTGCCAGCAGCTTTAGCGGGAGTGACACCGGGGAGCTGTTTTTT; CDR3: CASSFSGSDTGELFF
V: TRBV7-9; size: NA; D: NA; J: TRBJ1-4; DNA: TGTGCCAGCAGCCCCCCGCCCGGGGAAAGGAATGAAAAACTGTTTTTT; CDR3: CASSPPPGERNEKLFF
V: TRBV19; size: NA; D: NA; J: TRBJ2-7; DNA: TGTGCCAGTAGTATCGCCCTCGGGTACGAGCAGTACTTC; CDR3: CASSIALGYEQYF
V: TRBV28; size: NA; D: TRBD2; J: TRBJ2-3; DNA: TGTGCCAGCAGCGAACGACTAGCCTTTAGCACAGATACGCAGTATTTT; CDR3: CASSERLAFSTDTQYF
V: TRBV7-9; size: NA; D: NA; J: TRBJ1-1; DNA: TGTGCCAGCAGCCCCCCTTACACTGAAGCTTTCTTT; CDR3: CASSPPYTEAFF
V: TRBV4-3; size: NA; D: NA; J: TRBJ1-4; DNA: TGCGCCAGCAGCCAACAGGGTGGGTCAACTAATGAAAAACTGTTTTTT; CDR3: CASSQQGGSTNEKLFF
V: TRBV5-1; size: few; D: NA; J: TRBJ2-7; DNA: TGCGCCAGCAGCTTGGGACTTTGGGGGGACGAGCAGTACTTC; CDR3: CASSLGLWGDEQYF
V: TRBV7-9; size: once; D: NA; J: TRBJ1-1; DNA: TGTGCCAGCAGCTTAAGTTCCGGGACAGAAGCTTTCTTT; CDR3: CASSLSSGTEAFF
V: TRBV27; size: NA; D: TRBD1; J: TRBJ2-1; DNA: TGTGCCAGCAGTTTACCTGGGACAGGGGCTTACAATGAGCAGTTCTTC; CDR3: CASSLPGTGAYNEQFF
V: TRBV27; size: NA; D: NA; J: TRBJ2-1; DNA: TGTGCCAGCAGGACCCGGGGGAGTAACAATGAGCAGTTCTTC; CDR3: CASRTRGSNNEQFF
V: TRBV27; size: once; D: NA; J: TRBJ1-5; DNA: TGTGCCAGCTCAAAGCTTAGCAATCAGCCCCAGCATTTT; CDR3: CASSKLSNQPQHF
V: TRBV14; size: NA; D: NA; J: TRBJ2-7; DNA: TGTGCCAGCAGCGGAGGGTCCCCCTACTACGAGCAGTACTTC; CDR3: CASSGGSPYYEQYF
V: TRBV4-3; size: NA; D: NA; J: TRBJ2-3; DNA: TGCGCCAGCAGCCAAGATAGACAAGGACTTCACACAGATACGCAGTATTTT; CDR3: CASSQDRQGLHTDTQYF
V: TRBV7-6; size: NA; D: NA; J: TRBJ1-4; DNA: TGTGCCAGCAGCTTTTCCAGGAAAGAAAAACTGTTTTTT; CDR3: CASSFSRKEKLFF
V: TRBV28; size: NA; D: NA; J: TRBJ2-5; DNA: TGTGCCAGCCTCGACCGGGGACAAGAGACCCAGTACTTC; CDR3: CASLDRGQETQYF
V: TRBV19; size: NA; D: TRBD1; J: TRBJ2-5; DNA: TGTGCCAGTAGTATAGATACAGGGGAAGAGACCCAGTACTTC; CDR3: CASSIDTGEETQYF